The next 20 T cell receptor beta chains were all read from a single sample in a study of cytomegalovirus exposure and HLA in healthy donors. Primers included in the PCR were 60 Vbeta and 13 Jbeta primers. Clones were sequenced by immunoSEQ multiplex PCR, and TCRdb holds only the in-frame ones, with some missing. The top ten clones hold 1.5% to 2% of a sample with about 59,000 clones, 65% to 90% of them seen once. Sequencing was done on a sample of PBMCs. These receptors were collected from a human donor in good health.

The CDR3 sequence is CASSFLTDTQYF. The CDR3 DNA reads as TGTGCCAGCAGCTTTTTAACAGATACGCAGTATTTT. The chain couples TRBV13 to TRBJ2-3; D call uncertain. CDR3 size: 12 residues. Germline CDR1 reads PRHDT; CDR2 reads FYEKMQ (reference sequence). V shed 3 bases and J shed 3 bases, with 4 bases lying between them.

V usage is TRBV7-3 and J usage is TRBJ2-2; 9 nucleotides align to TRBD1. V dropped 2 bases and J dropped 0; count of bases not matched to a gene: 13. CDR1 and CDR2 from the germline V gene are SGHTA and FQGTGA. The CDR3 covers 20 residues. The CDR3, as DNA: TGTGCCAGCAGCTTAGGGTACAGGGGGCGAGTCGGTACGAACACCGGGGAGCTGTTTTTT. It is translated as CASSLGYRGRVGTNTGELFF.

The rearrangement joins TRBV4-3 to TRBJ2-1; 12 bases align to TRBD2. The CDR3 is 15 amino acids. CDR1 is LGHNA and CDR2 is YSLEER in the germline V gene. V gave up 4 bases and J gave up 5 bases; unmatched junction bases: 3. The CDR3 sequence: CASSLLAGGDNEQFF. In DNA form, the CDR3 reads TGCGCCAGCAGCCTACTAGCGGGAGGCGACAATGAGCAGTTCTTC.

This clone was counted a single time. The chain recombines TRBV7-2 with TRBJ2-7, with 9 bases fitting TRBD2. CDR3 length: 19 amino acids. Germline lookup yields CDR1 SGHTA and CDR2 FQGNSA. The junction had 19 bases not matched to a gene; V was cut back by 4 bases and J by 3 bases. CDR3 sequence reads: CASSYPPLRGSGGNYEQYF. The CDR3 DNA is TGTGCCAGCAGCTATCCTCCCTTACGTGGTAGCGGGGGAAACTACGAGCAGTACTTC.

CDR3 nucleotide sequence: TGCGCCAGCAGGTCATACCTACAGGATATGAACACTGAAGCTTTCTTT. Translating gives CASRSYLQDMNTEAFF. The chain combines TRBV5-1 with TRBJ1-1; weak D call: TRBD1 (5 bases). The CDR3 length is 16 residues. Germline V gives CDR1 SGHRS, CDR2 YFSETQ. Trimming removed 5 bases at V and 0 bases at J, with 17 bases between. Drawing the rest from reference TRBV5-1 and TRBJ1-1, the complete variable domain is KAGVTQTPRYLIKTRGQQVTLSCSPISGHRSVSWYQQTPGQGLQFLFEYFSETQRNKGNFPGRFSGRQFSNSRSEMNVSTLELGDSALYLCASRSYLQDMNTEAFFGQGTRLTVV.

This clone turned up a few times. The genes are TRBV6-5 and TRBJ2-3; D is undetermined. The CDR3 runs 14 residues. The germline V and J ends were trimmed by 0 bases and 3 bases, with 7 bases remaining between them. Germline V gene data show CDR1 as MNHEY and CDR2 as SVGAGI. Written as DNA, the CDR3 is TGTGCCAGCAGTTACTCTTTCGAGACAGATACGCAGTATTTT. Encoded protein: CASSYSFETDTQYF.

The genes are TRBV28 and TRBJ1-6; D is perhaps TRBD1 (6 bases). Germline-derived CDR1 and CDR2 are MDHEN and SYDVKM. The CDR3 length is 15 residues. V was trimmed by 3 bases and J by 10 bases, leaving 16 bases between them. The chain's CDR3 is CASSFTGWVESPLHF. The CDR3 DNA reads TGTGCCAGCAGTTTTACAGGGTGGGTTGAGTCACCCCTCCACTTT.

The chain couples TRBV29-1 to TRBJ2-7; 10 bases agree with TRBD1. CDR1 and CDR2 (germline): SQVTM, ANQGSEA. CDR3 length: 15 amino acids. The trim removed 7 bases at V and 2 bases at J, leaving 11 bases unmatched. CDR3 protein: CSARAGTGVTYEQYF. CDR3 bases: TGCAGCGCCAGAGCTGGGACAGGGGTTACCTACGAGCAGTACTTC.

The chain recombines TRBV9 with TRBJ2-3, with D unclear. V dropped 0 bases and J dropped 0 bases, with 2 bases sitting between them. The CDR3 has 13 residues. Germline V CDR1 and CDR2: SGDLS, YYNGEE. The CDR3 DNA reads TGTGCCAGCAGCGTAGCTAGCACAGATACGCAGTATTTT. It codes for CASSVASTDTQYF.

The rearrangement joins TRBV5-1 to TRBJ1-5; TRBD1 matches 8 bases. The CDR3 is 14 residues long. Looked up from germline, CDR1 is SGHRS and CDR2 is YFSETQ. V was pared by 4 bases and J by 5 bases, with 5 bases of the junction left unmatched. CDR3 amino acids: CASSNGQGDQPQHF. In DNA form, the CDR3 reads TGCGCCAGCAGCAATGGACAGGGTGATCAGCCCCAGCATTTT. Complete variable domain (other parts from reference TRBV5-1 and TRBJ1-5): KAGVTQTPRYLIKTRGQQVTLSCSPISGHRSVSWYQQTPGQGLQFLFEYFSETQRNKGNFPGRFSGRQFSNSRSEMNVSTLELGDSALYLCASSNGQGDQPQHFGDGTRLSIL.

This chain links TRBV13 with TRBJ2-5, with a weak D call TRBD2 (5 bases). The CDR3 totals 14 residues. CDR1 is PRHDT and CDR2 is FYEKMQ in the germline V gene (reference sequence). Deletions cut 5 bases from V and 5 bases from J, with 15 bases between. CDR3 in amino acids: CASSPSTAVETQYF. In DNA, the CDR3 is TGTGCCAGCAGCCCAAGCACAGCGGTCGAGACCCAGTACTTC.

V gene TRBV7-2 combines with J gene TRBJ2-1; 7 positions agree with TRBD2. The germline CDR1 and CDR2 sequences are SGHTA and FQGNSA. With 3 bases clipped from V and 1 base from J, the junction kept 15 bases outside the gene matches. This CDR3 contains 19 residues. The CDR3 nucleotides read TGTGCCAGCAGCTTTTTGGCCGTGGGGCTAGCGGCATCCTACAATGAGCAGTTCTTC. This gives the protein CASSFLAVGLAASYNEQFF.

In this sample, this clone turned up once. The chain links TRBV10-2 to TRBJ1-6; D not resolved. Germline assignment: CDR1 WSHSY and CDR2 SAAADI. This CDR3 is built from 15 residues. Trimming removed 1 base at V and 8 bases at J, with 12 bases between. The CDR3 is CASSELRPGDSPLHF. The CDR3 nucleotides are TGCGCCAGCAGTGAGTTGCGCCCGGGAGATTCACCCCTCCACTTT.

This sequence joins TRBV5-1 and TRBJ2-3, with a weak D call TRBD2 (6 bases). The CDR3 length is 15 residues. Germline-derived CDR1 and CDR2 are SGHRS and YFSETQ. The V and J ends lost 0 bases and 2 bases respectively, with 10 bases between them. The CDR3: CASSLEAGLTDTQYF. As DNA, the CDR3 is TGCGCCAGCAGCTTGGAAGCGGGTCTCACAGATACGCAGTATTTT.

This chain joins TRBV11-2 and TRBJ1-2; possible D gene TRBD1, 5 bases. This CDR3 is 13 amino acids long. Trimming cost V 5 bases and J 2 bases, with 9 bases left between them. In germline, CDR1 is SGHAT, CDR2 FQNNGV. The CDR3 region is CASSPTENYGYTF. Written as DNA, the CDR3 is TGTGCCAGCAGCCCGACAGAAAACTATGGCTACACCTTC.

V is TRBV7-3 and J is TRBJ2-3; perhaps TRBD1 as D (6 bases). Trimming stripped 3 bases from V and 2 bases from J, with 12 bases between. Per germline, CDR1 SGHTA and CDR2 FQGTGA. The CDR3 totals 15 residues. The CDR3 coding sequence is TGTGCCAGCAGCTTGGGGGCAGGTACCACAGATACGCAGTATTTT. Translation gives CASSLGAGTTDTQYF.

The rearrangement joins TRBV4-3 to TRBJ2-7, with TRBD1 as a possible D gene (5 bases). This CDR3 contains 16 residues. Trimming removed 3 bases at V and 0 bases at J, with 15 bases between. The germline V gene has CDR1 LGHNA and CDR2 YSLEER. The CDR3 is CASSQATGSPSYEQYF. The CDR3 DNA reads as TGCGCCAGCAGCCAGGCTACAGGTTCTCCCTCCTACGAGCAGTACTTC.

The CDR3 is CASSPLSENYGYTF. CDR3 coding DNA: TGTGCCAGTAGTCCCCTTTCTGAGAACTATGGCTACACCTTC. V gene TRBV19 combines with J gene TRBJ1-2; D uncertain. Germline CDR1 LNHDA, CDR2 SQIVND (reference sequence). The CDR3 length is 14 residues. V lost 5 bases, J lost 2 bases, and 12 bases lay in between. Variable domain in full (rest from reference TRBV19 and TRBJ1-2): DGGITQSPKYLFRKEGQNVTLSCEQNLNHDAMYWYRQDPGQGLRLIYYSQIVNDFQKGDIAEGYSVSREKKESFPLTVTSAQKNPTAFYLCASSPLSENYGYTFGSGTRLTVV.

This clone has more than one count but fewer than ten. The chain employs TRBV6-1 and TRBJ1-5; 10 positions match TRBD1. The CDR3 contains 15 residues. The J segment lost 3 bases and the V segment lost 8 bases, leaving 7 bases of the junction unmatched. In germline, CDR1 is MNHNS, CDR2 SASEGT. The CDR3 region has the DNA TGTGCCAGCGGGGGGACAGGGGTAGACAATCAGCCCCAGCATTTT. It is translated as CASGGTGVDNQPQHF.

The rearrangement uses TRBV11-1 and TRBJ2-1, with no clear D. The CDR3 extends over 13 amino acids. Deletions cut 1 base from V and 5 bases from J, with 6 bases between. Germline V gene lookup returns CDR1 SGHAT and CDR2 FQDESV (reference sequence). CDR3 protein: CASSLGRDNEQFF. In DNA, the CDR3 is TGTGCCAGCAGCTTAGGTCGGGACAATGAGCAGTTCTTC.